The rows below give T cell receptor beta chains drawn from one sample of a study of technical replicates of blood from a handful of donors. Profiled with immunoSEQ multiplex PCR; TCRdb holds only in-frame clones, not every one. This sample has tens of thousands of clones, with 91% found just once. Sequenced material: T cells isolated from PBMCs. Receptor source: a human donor in good health. Some clones in this sample may be carry-over from other donors' samples. CDR3s include the opening cysteine and the closing phenylalanine or tryptophan. A D gene is named only where the DNA matches it firmly. Where a row states a size, it is once, few, many or the class of an expanded clone; other rows omit it.

>TRBV6-6|TRBD1|.|TRBJ2-3
CASATGGEADTQYF
>TRBV11-3|.|.|TRBJ2-5
CASSSGTEFQETQYF
>TRBV6-5|.|few|TRBJ1-1
CASVSNTEAFF
>TRBV29-1|.|.|TRBJ2-1
CSVPPGGGREQFF
>TRBV6-5|.|.|TRBJ2-7
CASQPPGDLQQYF
>TRBV7-9|.|few|TRBJ2-2
CASSRGTGELFF
>TRBV4-1|TRBD1|.|TRBJ2-1
CASSQDPRPGGLGEQFF
>TRBV15|.|.|TRBJ2-3
CATSRARGGVDTQYF
>TRBV13|TRBD1|.|TRBJ2-5
CASSPENRGGETQYF
>TRBV28|.|.|TRBJ1-5
CASTIFGQRNQPQHF
>TRBV5-6|TRBD1|.|TRBJ1-5
CASSYGTGANQPQHF
>TRBV5-6|.|.|TRBJ2-5
CASSFLETQYF
>TRBV29-1|.|.|TRBJ1-2
CSVEDQGRNGYTF
>TRBV27|TRBD1|.|TRBJ2-1
CASIRTGGRIYGEQFF
>TRBV4-1|.|.|TRBJ1-2
CASSQISGDGYTF
>TRBV4-1|TRBD1|.|TRBJ2-7
CASSQVDRGGYEQYF
>TRBV29-1|.|.|TRBJ2-7
CSVFTYEQYF
>TRBV7-9|.|.|TRBJ1-2
CASSQVRELDYGYTF
>TRBV19|.|once|TRBJ2-1
CASSIGQGWAPQQFF
>TRBV21-1|.|.|TRBJ1-1
CASSRALITEAFF
>TRBV5-8|.|.|TRBJ1-5
CASSFVLSNQPQHF
>TRBV27|TRBD1|.|TRBJ1-4
CASSLAGGEKLFF
>TRBV6-1|TRBD1|.|TRBJ2-7
CASSRDRGKGYEQYF